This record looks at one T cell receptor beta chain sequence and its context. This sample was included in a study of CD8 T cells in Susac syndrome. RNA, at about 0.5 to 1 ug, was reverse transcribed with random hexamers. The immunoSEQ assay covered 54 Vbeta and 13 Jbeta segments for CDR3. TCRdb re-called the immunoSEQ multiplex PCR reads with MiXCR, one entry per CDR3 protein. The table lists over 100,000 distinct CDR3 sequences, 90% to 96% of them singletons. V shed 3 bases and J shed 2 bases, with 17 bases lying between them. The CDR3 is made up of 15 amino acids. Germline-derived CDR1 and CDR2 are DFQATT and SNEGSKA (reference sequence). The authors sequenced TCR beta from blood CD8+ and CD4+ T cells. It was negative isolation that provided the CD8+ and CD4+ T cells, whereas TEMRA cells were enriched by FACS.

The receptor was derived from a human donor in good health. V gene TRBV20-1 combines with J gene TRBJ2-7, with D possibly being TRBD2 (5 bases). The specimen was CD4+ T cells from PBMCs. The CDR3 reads CSASKGVASPYEQYF. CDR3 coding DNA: TGCAGTGCTAGTAAGGGAGTCGCTAGTCCCTACGAGCAGTACTTC.